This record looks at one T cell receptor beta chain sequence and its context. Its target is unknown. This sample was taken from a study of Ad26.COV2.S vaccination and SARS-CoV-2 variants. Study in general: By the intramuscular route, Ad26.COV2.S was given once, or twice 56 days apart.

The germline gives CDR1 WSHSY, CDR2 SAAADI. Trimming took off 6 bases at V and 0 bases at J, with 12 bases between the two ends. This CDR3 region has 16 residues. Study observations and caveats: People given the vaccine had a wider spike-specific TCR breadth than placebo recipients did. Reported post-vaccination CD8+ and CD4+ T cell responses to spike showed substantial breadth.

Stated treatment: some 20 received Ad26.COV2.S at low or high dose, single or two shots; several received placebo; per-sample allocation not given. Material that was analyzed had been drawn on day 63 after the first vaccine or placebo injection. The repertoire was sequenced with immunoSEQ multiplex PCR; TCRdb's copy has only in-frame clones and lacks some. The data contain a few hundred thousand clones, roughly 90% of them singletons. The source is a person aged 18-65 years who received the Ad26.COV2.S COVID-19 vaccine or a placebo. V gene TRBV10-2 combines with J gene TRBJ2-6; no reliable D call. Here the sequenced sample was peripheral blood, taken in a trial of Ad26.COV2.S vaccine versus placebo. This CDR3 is CASRDLLFSGANVLTF. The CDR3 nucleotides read TGCGCCAGCAGGGACCTTTTATTCTCTGGGGCCAACGTCCTGACTTTC.